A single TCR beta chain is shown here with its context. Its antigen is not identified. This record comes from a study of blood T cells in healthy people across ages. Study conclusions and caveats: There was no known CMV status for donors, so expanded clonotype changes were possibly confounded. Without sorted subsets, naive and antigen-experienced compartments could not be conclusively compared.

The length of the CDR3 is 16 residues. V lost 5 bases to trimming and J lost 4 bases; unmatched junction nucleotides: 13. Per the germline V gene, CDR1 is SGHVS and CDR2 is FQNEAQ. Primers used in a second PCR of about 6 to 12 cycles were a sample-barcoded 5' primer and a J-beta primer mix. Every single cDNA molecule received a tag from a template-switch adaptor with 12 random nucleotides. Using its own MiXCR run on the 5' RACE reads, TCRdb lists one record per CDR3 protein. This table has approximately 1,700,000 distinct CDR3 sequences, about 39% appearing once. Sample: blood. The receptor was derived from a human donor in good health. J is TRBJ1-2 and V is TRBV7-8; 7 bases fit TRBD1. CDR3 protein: CASSPRRQGASYGYTF. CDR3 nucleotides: TGTGCCAGCAGCCCACGCCGACAGGGAGCTTCCTATGGCTACACCTTC.